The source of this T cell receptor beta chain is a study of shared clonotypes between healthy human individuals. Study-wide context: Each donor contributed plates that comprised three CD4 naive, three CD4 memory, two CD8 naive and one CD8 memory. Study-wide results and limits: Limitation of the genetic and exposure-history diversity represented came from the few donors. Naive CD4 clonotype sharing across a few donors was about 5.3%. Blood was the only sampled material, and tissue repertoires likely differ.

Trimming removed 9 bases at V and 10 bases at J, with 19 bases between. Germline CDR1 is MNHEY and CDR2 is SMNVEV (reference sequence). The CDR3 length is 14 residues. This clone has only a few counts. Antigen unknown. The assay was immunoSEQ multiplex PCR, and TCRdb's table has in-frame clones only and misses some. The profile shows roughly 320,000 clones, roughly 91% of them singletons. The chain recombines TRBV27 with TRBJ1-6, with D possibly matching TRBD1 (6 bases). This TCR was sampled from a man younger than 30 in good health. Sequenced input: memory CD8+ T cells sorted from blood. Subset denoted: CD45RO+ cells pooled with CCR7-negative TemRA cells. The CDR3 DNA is TGTGCCAGTAATATACAGGGAGAAGGGTCACCCCTCCACTTT. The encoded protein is CASNIQGEGSPLHF.